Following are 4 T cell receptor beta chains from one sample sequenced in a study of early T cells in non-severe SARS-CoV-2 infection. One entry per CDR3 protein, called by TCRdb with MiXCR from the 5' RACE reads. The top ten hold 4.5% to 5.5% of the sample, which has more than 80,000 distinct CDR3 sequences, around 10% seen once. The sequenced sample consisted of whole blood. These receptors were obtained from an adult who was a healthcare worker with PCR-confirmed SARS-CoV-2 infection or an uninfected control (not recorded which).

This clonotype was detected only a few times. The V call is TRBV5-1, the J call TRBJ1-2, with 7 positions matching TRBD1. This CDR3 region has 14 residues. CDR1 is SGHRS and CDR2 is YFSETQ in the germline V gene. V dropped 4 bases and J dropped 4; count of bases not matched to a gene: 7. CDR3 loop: CASSPDRTIYGYTF. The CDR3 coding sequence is TGCGCCAGCAGCCCGGACAGGACCATCTATGGCTACACCTTC.

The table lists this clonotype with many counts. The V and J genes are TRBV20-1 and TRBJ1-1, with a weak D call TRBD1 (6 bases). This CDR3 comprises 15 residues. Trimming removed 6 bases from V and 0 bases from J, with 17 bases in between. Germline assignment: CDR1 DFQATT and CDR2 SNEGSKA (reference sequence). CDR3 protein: CSAPITGSMNTEAFF. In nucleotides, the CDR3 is TGCAGTGCCCCAATTACAGGGTCCATGAACACTGAAGCTTTCTTT.

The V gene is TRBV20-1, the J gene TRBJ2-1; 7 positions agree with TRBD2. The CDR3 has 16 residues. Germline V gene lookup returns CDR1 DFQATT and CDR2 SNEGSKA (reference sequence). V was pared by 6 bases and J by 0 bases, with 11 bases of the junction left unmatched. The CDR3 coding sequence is TGCAGTGCCCTCGGGGCTAGCGGAGACTCCTACAATGAGCAGTTCTTC. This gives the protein CSALGASGDSYNEQFF.

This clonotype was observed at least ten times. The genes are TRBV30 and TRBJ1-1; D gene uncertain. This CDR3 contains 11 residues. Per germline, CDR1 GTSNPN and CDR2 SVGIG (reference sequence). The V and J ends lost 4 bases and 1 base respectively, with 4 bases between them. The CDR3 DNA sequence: TGTGCCTGGAAGTCGAACACTGAAGCTTTCTTT. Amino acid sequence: CAWKSNTEAFF.